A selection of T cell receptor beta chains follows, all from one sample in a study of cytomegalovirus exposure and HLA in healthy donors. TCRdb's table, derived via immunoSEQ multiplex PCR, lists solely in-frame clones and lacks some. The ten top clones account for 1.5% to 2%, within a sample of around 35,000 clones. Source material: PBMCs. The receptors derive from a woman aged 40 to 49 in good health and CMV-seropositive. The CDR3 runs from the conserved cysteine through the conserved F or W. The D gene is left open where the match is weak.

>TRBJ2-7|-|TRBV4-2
TGTGCCAGCAGCCAAGGACACAACTACGAGCAGTACTTC
CASSQGHNYEQYF
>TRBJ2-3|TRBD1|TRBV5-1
TGCGCCAGCAGCTTGGGGACAGGGCAAGTCGGTACGCAGTATTTT
CASSLGTGQVGTQYF
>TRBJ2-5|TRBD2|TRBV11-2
TGTGCCAGCAGCTTAGTTGGGACTAGCGGGGGGCGAGAGACCCAGTACTTC
CASSLVGTSGGRETQYF
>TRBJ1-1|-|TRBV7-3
TGTGCCAGCAGCTACCTCGGGGGCACTGAAGCTTTCTTT
CASSYLGGTEAFF
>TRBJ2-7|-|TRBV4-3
TGCGCCAGCAGCCAAGAGAGACTAGTCGCCTACGAGCAGTACTTC
CASSQERLVAYEQYF
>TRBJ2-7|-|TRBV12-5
TGTGCTAGTGCCCTTGGAGTGGGCGAGCAGTACTTC
CASALGVGEQYF
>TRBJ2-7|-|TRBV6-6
TGTGCCAGCTATGACTTATACGAGCAGTACTTC
CASYDLYEQYF
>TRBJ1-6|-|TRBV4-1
TGCGCCAGCGGGGGGGAGAAGAGTAATTCACCCCTCCACTTT
CASGGEKSNSPLHF
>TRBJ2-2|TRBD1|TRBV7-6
TGTGCCAGCAGCTCCGGACAGGTTAACACCGGGGAGCTGTTTTTT
CASSSGQVNTGELFF
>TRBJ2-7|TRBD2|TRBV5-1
TGCGCCAGCAGCCGGACTAGCGGGAGCTACGAGCAGTACTTC
CASSRTSGSYEQYF
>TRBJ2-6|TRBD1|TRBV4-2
TGTGCCAGCAGCCTCAGGGGGCAAACTGGGGCCAACGTCCTGACTTTC
CASSLRGQTGANVLTF
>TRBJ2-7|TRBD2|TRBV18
TGTGCCAGCTCAATCACTAGCGGGAACTACGAGCAGTACTTC
CASSITSGNYEQYF
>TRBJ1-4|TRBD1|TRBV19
TGTGCCAGTAGTCCTCCTCGGGGACAGGGTTATGAAAAACTGTTTTTT
CASSPPRGQGYEKLFF
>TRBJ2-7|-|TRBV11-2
TGTGCCAGCAGCTTGGTTCGATTCAGGGGCGATTACTACGAGCAGTACTTC
CASSLVRFRGDYYEQYF
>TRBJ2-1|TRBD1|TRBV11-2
TGTGCCAGCACCCCAGACAGGGTGGACAATGAGCAGTTCTTC
CASTPDRVDNEQFF
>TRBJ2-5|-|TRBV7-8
TGTGCCAGCAGCTTAGACTCGGAGAAGGTCCGAGGGACCCAGTACTTC
CASSLDSEKVRGTQYF
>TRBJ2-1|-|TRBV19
TGTGCCAGTAGTATAACCCCCAGTTACAATGAGCAGTTCTTC
CASSITPSYNEQFF
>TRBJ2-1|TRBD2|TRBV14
TGTGCCAGCAGCCTCAAGGCGGCTAGCGGGAGGAATGAGCAGTTCTTC
CASSLKAASGRNEQFF
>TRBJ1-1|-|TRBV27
TGTGCCAGCAGTTTCGACAACAGTAAAGCTTTCTTT
CASSFDNSKAFF
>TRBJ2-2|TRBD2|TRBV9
TGTGCCAGCAGCCGGGGGGGGATCACCGGGGAGCTGTTTTTT
CASSRGGITGELFF